The 6 T cell receptor beta chains given below trace back to one sample, sequenced in a study of blood T cell repertoires in COVID-19. Using immunoSEQ multiplex PCR, the repertoire was profiled, and TCRdb retains in-frame clones only, with some absent. This sample yields over 95,000 clones, of which around 89% are seen a single time; about 18% belongs to the top ten. Input material: peripheral blood. These TCRs come from a human donor with acute or convalescent COVID-19. The donor label of this sample is uncertain.

J is TRBJ1-4 and V is TRBV7-9; no clear D. V was cut by 1 base and J by 7 bases, with 10 bases left in between. Germline V gives CDR1 SEHNR, CDR2 FQNEAQ (reference sequence). CDR3 length: 14 amino acids. The CDR3: CASSLGAIREKLFF. The CDR3 DNA sequence: TGTGCCAGCAGCTTAGGGGCCATTCGTGAAAAACTGTTTTTT.

The table lists this clone with a count of one. This chain joins TRBV7-8 and TRBJ1-1; no reliable D call. V lost 4 bases and J lost 4, with 7 bases in between. Germline V gives CDR1 SGHVS, CDR2 FQNEAQ. The CDR3 extends over 12 amino acids. This CDR3 is CASSYVGTEAFF. For the CDR3, the DNA is TGTGCCAGCAGCTATGTCGGCACTGAAGCTTTCTTT.

The chain is built from TRBV7-9 and TRBJ1-4; D not resolved. There are 14 residues in the CDR3. V dropped 1 base and J dropped 10 bases, with 13 bases sitting between them. CDR1 is SEHNR and CDR2 is FQNEAQ in the germline V gene (reference sequence). The CDR3 is CASSLGAEGGKLFF. The CDR3 DNA follows: TGTGCCAGCAGCTTAGGAGCCGAGGGTGGAAAACTGTTTTTT.

The chain recombines TRBV5-1 with TRBJ2-1, with 9 nucleotides matching TRBD2. V was clipped by 3 bases and J by 6 bases; unmatched bases: 4. Germline V gene data show CDR1 as SGHRS and CDR2 as YFSETQ. The CDR3 contains 14 residues. CDR3 nucleotide sequence: TGCGCCAGCAGCTGGGGGGGACTAGCCAATGAGCAGTTCTTC. Translation: CASSWGGLANEQFF.

This chain uses TRBV30 with TRBJ1-1; D not resolved. This CDR3 has 14 amino acids. Germline V gene sequence: CDR1 GTSNPN, CDR2 SVGIG (reference sequence). Between the trimmed V and J ends, which lost 2 bases and 1 base, there was a span of 11 bases. The CDR3: CAWSPPPGNTEAFF. The CDR3 DNA sequence: TGTGCCTGGAGTCCCCCACCGGGGAACACTGAAGCTTTCTTT.

This sequence joins TRBV28 and TRBJ1-3; D gene ambiguous. CDR1 is MDHEN and CDR2 is SYDVKM in the germline V gene. V was shortened by 3 bases and J by 0 bases, with 9 bases between the two germline ends. This CDR3 region has 15 residues. The CDR3 nucleotides read TGTGCCAGCAGTTTTTTTCGGGGCTCTGGAAACACCATATATTTT. Amino acids: CASSFFRGSGNTIYF. The full variable domain, in which reference TRBV28 and TRBJ1-3 provide the parts outside the CDR3, is DVKVTQSSRYLVKRTGEKVFLECVQDMDHENMFWYRQDPGLGLRLIYFSYDVKMKEKGDIPEGYSVSREKKERFSLILESASTNQTSMYLCASSFFRGSGNTIYFGEGSWLTVV.